Each of the 5 T cell receptor beta chains below was sequenced from the same sample in a study of beta chain features in type 1 diabetes. Which antigens these TCRs recognize remains unknown. The isolated RNA, all of it, was reverse transcribed, so expressed TCRB transcripts were what got sequenced. Assay: immunoSEQ multiplex PCR; the TCRdb copy retains only in-frame clones and omits some. The sample consists of 95,000 to 150,000 clones, over 15% of them appearing once. Overall study results and limits: Among all four CD4+ subsets, Type 1 diabetes patients had TCRB CDR3s that were moderately but significantly shorter.

The sample consisted of central memory CD4+ T cells from blood. These receptors came from a man aged 30 to 45 with type 1 diabetes.

This clone was found a few times. This rearrangement joins TRBV27 to TRBJ2-5, with D maybe TRBD2 (5 bases). Germline V gene data show CDR1 as MNHEY and CDR2 as SMNVEV (reference sequence). V was clipped by 6 bases and J by 5 bases, with 13 bases between them. The CDR3 runs 13 residues. CDR3 residues: CASSKLDSETQYF. As DNA, the CDR3 is TGTGCCAGCAGCAAACTAGACTCGGAGACCCAGTACTTC.

This clone was counted many times. The chain carries TRBV6-6 and TRBJ1-2; 7 bases are a match to TRBD1. This CDR3 has 15 amino acids. The trim removed 4 bases at V and 4 bases at J, leaving 9 bases unmatched. Germline V lookup: CDR1 MNHNY, CDR2 SVGAGI (reference sequence). CDR3 DNA: TGTGCCAGCAGTTCCTCGCAGGGGACAGCCTATGGCTACACCTTC. Translating gives CASSSSQGTAYGYTF.

The CDR3 spells CSVEDTGDSYEQYF. CDR3 DNA sequence: TGCAGCGTTGAAGATACAGGGGACTCCTACGAGCAGTACTTC. This chain links TRBV29-1 with TRBJ2-7; 7 bases agree with TRBD1. The germline CDR1 and CDR2 sequences are SQVTM and ANQGSEA. The CDR3 contains 14 residues. Losses at the gene ends were 0 bases for V and 0 bases for J; bases not matched to a gene: 2.

This clone has only a few counts. V is TRBV7-9 and J is TRBJ2-1, with D uncertain. From germline, CDR1 is SEHNR and CDR2 FQNEAQ (reference sequence). V dropped 5 bases and J dropped 2 bases, with 19 bases sitting between them. This CDR3 region has 17 residues. Here the CDR3 DNA reads TGTGCCAGCAGCCAACGTGGTGGGTCGGTGGCCTACAATGAGCAGTTCTTC. Translated, it gives CASSQRGGSVAYNEQFF.

This clone was counted a few times. The CDR3 region has the DNA TGTGCCAGCAGCTCTCGAATCGGGACGGAGAGCACAGATACGCAGTATTTT. Translated, it gives CASSSRIGTESTDTQYF. The chain has TRBV7-8 and TRBJ2-3, with D perhaps TRBD1 or TRBD2 (5 bases each). Germline V gene sequence: CDR1 SGHVS, CDR2 FQNEAQ. The CDR3 covers 17 residues. The V end lost 4 bases, the J end lost 0 bases, and 17 bases lay between the germline ends.